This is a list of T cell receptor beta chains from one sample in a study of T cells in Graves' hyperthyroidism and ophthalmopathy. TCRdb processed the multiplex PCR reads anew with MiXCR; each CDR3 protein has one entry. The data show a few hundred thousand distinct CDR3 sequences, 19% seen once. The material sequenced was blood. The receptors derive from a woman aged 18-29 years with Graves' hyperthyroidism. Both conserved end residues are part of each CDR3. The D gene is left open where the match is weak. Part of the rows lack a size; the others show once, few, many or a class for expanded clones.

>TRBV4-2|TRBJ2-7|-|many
CASSQGLGEAYRKQYF
TGTGCCAGCAGCCAGGGCCTCGGGGAGGCGTATCGTAAGCAGTACTTC
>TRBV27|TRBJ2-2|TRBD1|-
CASSLSRTGGGELFF
TGTGCCAGCAGTTTATCCCGGACAGGTGGCGGGGAGCTGTTTTTT
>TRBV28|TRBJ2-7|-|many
CVSSHNGVESYEQYF
TGTGTCAGCAGCCACAATGGGGTAGAATCCTACGAGCAGTACTTC
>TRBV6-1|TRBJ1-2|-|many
CASTPGRIKYGYTF
TGTGCCAGCACTCCCGGCAGGATAAAATATGGCTACACCTTC
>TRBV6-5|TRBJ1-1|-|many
CASSFSTMNTEAFF
TGTGCCAGCAGCTTCAGTACAATGAACACTGAAGCTTTCTTT
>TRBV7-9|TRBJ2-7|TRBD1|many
CASSERQGIYEQYF
TGTGCCAGCAGCGAGCGACAGGGTATCTACGAGCAGTACTTC
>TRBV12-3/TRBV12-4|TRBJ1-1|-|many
CASTPDIFTEAFF
TGTGCCAGCACCCCGGACATTTTTACTGAAGCTTTCTTT
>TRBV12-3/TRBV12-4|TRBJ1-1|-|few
CASSRRGRAFF
TGTGCCAGCAGCCGCAGGGGACGGGCTTTCTTT
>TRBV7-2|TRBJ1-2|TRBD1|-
CASSHRGQAYGYTF
TGTGCCAGCAGCCACAGGGGGCAGGCCTATGGCTACACCTTC
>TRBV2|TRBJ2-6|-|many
CASMGASGANVLTF
TGTGCCAGCATGGGTGCATCTGGGGCCAACGTCCTGACTTTC
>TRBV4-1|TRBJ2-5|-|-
CASSQDPAAKGIGTQYF
TGCGCCAGCAGCCAAGATCCAGCCGCAAAGGGGATCGGGACCCAGTACTTC
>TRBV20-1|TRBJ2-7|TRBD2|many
CSARRSGAYSYEQYF
TGCAGTGCTAGACGTAGCGGGGCTTATTCCTACGAGCAGTACTTC
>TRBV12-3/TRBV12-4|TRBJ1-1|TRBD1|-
CASSKQGGARGTGAFF
TGTGCCAGCAGTAAACAGGGGGGGGCCCGGGGCACTGGAGCTTTCTTT
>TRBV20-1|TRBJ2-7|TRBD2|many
CSAVKAGVWYEQYF
TGCAGTGCTGTCAAAGCGGGGGTTTGGTACGAGCAGTACTTC
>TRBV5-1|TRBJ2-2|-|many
CASSLPTGTGELFF
TGCGCCAGCAGCCTGCCTACAGGGACCGGGGAGCTGTTTTTT
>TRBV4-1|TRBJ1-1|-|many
CASSQDNIRTEAFF
TGCGCCAGCAGCCAAGACAATATCCGGACTGAAGCTTTCTTT
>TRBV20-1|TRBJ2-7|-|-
CSARGQTYEQYF
TGCAGTGCCCGAGGCCAGACCTACGAGCAGTACTTC
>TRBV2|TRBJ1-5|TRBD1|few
CAIRGGADGNQPQHF
TGTGCCATCAGGGGGGGGGCGGATGGAAATCAGCCCCAGCATTTT
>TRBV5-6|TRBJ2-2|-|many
CASSQFTGELFF
TGTGCCAGCAGCCAATTTACCGGGGAGCTGTTTTTT
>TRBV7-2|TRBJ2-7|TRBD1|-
CASSPTGKSYEQYF
TGTGCCAGCAGCCCGACAGGGAAATCCTACGAGCAGTACTTC
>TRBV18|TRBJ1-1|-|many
CASSPGPSGTEAFF
TGTGCCAGCTCACCTGGACCGTCTGGCACTGAAGCTTTCTTT
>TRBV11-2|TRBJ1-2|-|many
CASSLGLGPYGYTF
TGTGCCAGCAGCTTAGGCCTGGGCCCCTATGGCTACACCTTC
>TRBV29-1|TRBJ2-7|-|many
CSVLTGEQYF
TGCAGCGTGTTAACAGGCGAGCAGTACTTC
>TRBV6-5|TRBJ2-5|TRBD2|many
CASSYSGGMAQYF
TGTGCCAGCAGTTACTCGGGGGGGATGGCCCAGTACTTC
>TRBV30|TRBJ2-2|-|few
CAWSVPTRGGELFF
TGTGCCTGGAGTGTACCCACGCGGGGCGGGGAGCTGTTTTTT
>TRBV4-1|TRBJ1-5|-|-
CASSQVAVDQPQHF
TGCGCCAGCAGCCAAGTCGCAGTGGATCAGCCCCAGCATTTT
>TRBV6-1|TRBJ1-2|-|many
CASSDNTNYGYTF
TGTGCCAGCAGTGACAACACTAACTATGGCTACACCTTC
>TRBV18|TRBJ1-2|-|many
CASSDRGGNDGYTF
TGTGCCAGCTCAGATCGAGGGGGTAATGATGGCTACACCTTC
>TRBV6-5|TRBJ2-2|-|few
CASSYSGRTNTGELFF
TGTGCCAGCAGTTACTCGGGTAGAACGAACACCGGGGAGCTGTTTTTT
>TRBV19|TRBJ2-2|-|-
CASSRNWGNTGELFF
TGTGCCAGTAGCCGCAACTGGGGAAACACCGGGGAGCTGTTTTTT
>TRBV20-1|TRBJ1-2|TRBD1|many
CSASRGTGYGYTF
TGCAGTGCTAGTCGCGGGACAGGATATGGCTACACCTTC
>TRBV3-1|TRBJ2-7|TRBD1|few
CASSPRDRVFDEQYF
TGTGCCAGCAGCCCACGGGACAGGGTTTTTGACGAGCAGTACTTC
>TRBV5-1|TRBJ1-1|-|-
CASSLASTLGTEAFF
TGCGCCAGCAGCTTGGCGTCGACACTGGGGACTGAAGCTTTCTTT
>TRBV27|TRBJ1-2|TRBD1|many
CASSLRGGNKHDYTF
TGTGCCAGCAGTTTACGAGGGGGCAATAAACATGACTACACCTTC
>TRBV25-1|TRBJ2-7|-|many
CASSVMAGEQYF
TGTGCCAGCAGTGTAATGGCCGGGGAGCAGTACTTC
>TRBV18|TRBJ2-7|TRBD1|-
CASPPPGQGGEQYF
TGTGCCAGCCCACCACCGGGACAGGGAGGCGAGCAGTACTTC
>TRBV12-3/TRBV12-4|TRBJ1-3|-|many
CASSDDTTGNTIYF
TGTGCCAGCAGTGACGACACCACTGGAAACACCATATATTTT